This T cell receptor (beta chain) was recovered during a study of blood T cell repertoires in COVID-19. Across the study: PBMCs, B-cell-depleted T cells, or T cells were the source of the cDNA or gDNA that made up the material.

In the source study's methods: From reference gene primer amplification, estimates of nucleated cell counts were derived. Libraries were prepared by immunoSEQ multiplex PCR; TCRdb keeps only in-frame clonotypes and omits some of them. D and trimming were read from the DNA, whereas the V and J calls and clone size are those reported in that table. This table has under 200,000 clones, more than 75% appearing once. Trimming cost V 5 bases and J 8 bases; bases outside gene matches: 5. The CDR3 consists of 14 residues. The V gene's germline CDR1 is SGHNT and CDR2 YENEEA. Living in roughly 23 US areas, the participants were between roughly 18 and 89 years of age.

This receptor was obtained from a woman aged 45-65 years who had recovered from COVID-19. The chain couples TRBV11-3 to TRBJ2-2, with 10 bases fitting TRBD2. Sample: PBMCs or T cells enriched from blood (not recorded which). In nucleotides, the CDR3 is TGTGCCAGCAGCGTGGGACTAGCGCAGGGGGAGCTGTTTTTT. Its translation: CASSVGLAQGELFF.